A selection of T cell receptor beta chains follows, all from one sample in a study of T cells expressing NK-cell markers. Reanalyzing the 5' RACE reads, TCRdb keeps one entry per CDR3 protein, without DNA. The sample's table shows a few hundred thousand distinct CDR3 sequences. The specimen was blood T cells: a sorted CD56 or NKG2C T cell subset, CD4+ or CD8+ T cells, or bulk PBMC T cells (not recorded which). The receptors stem from a man aged 18 to 30 in good health. Both conserved end residues are part of each CDR3. Each record gives: CDR3 protein, J gene, V gene.

cdr3_aa: CASSPGWDSRKSSYNSPLHF
j_call: TRBJ1-6
v_call: TRBV7-9

cdr3_aa: CASSQDLGASLSTEAFF
j_call: TRBJ1-1
v_call: TRBV3-1

cdr3_aa: CSASPVGTSPDEQFF
j_call: TRBJ2-1
v_call: TRBV20-1

cdr3_aa: CASSETSGRAGYEQYF
j_call: TRBJ2-7
v_call: TRBV2

cdr3_aa: CATSRETGRGTGELFF
j_call: TRBJ2-2
v_call: TRBV15

cdr3_aa: CASSRGALAGARETQYF
j_call: TRBJ2-5
v_call: TRBV7-2

cdr3_aa: CSARGKAGVRTGELFF
j_call: TRBJ2-2
v_call: TRBV20-1

cdr3_aa: CASSLEAHQGDEQYF
j_call: TRBJ2-7
v_call: TRBV5-1

cdr3_aa: CASSSQGVREAFF
j_call: TRBJ1-1
v_call: TRBV28

cdr3_aa: CATSRPRGEKLFF
j_call: TRBJ1-4
v_call: TRBV15

cdr3_aa: CASSLTGGRPTDTQYF
j_call: TRBJ2-3
v_call: TRBV7-3

cdr3_aa: CASSLVGPESTDTQYF
j_call: TRBJ2-3
v_call: TRBV27

cdr3_aa: CASSESLISSYNSPLHF
j_call: TRBJ1-6
v_call: TRBV25-1

cdr3_aa: CASSLGRGGDNEKLFF
j_call: TRBJ1-4
v_call: TRBV5-4

cdr3_aa: CASSFPSGANNEQFF
j_call: TRBJ2-1
v_call: TRBV27

cdr3_aa: CASSPNRWVDTQYF
j_call: TRBJ2-3
v_call: TRBV12-3/TRBV12-4

cdr3_aa: CSARGGTFDTEAFF
j_call: TRBJ1-1
v_call: TRBV20-1

cdr3_aa: CASSSRGRIGGEKLFF
j_call: TRBJ1-4
v_call: TRBV7-2

cdr3_aa: CASSQVRRSGGPYDTQYF
j_call: TRBJ2-3
v_call: TRBV3-1

cdr3_aa: CSVFPDRGVSYNEQFF
j_call: TRBJ2-1
v_call: TRBV29-1

cdr3_aa: CASSPVGGIAKNIQYF
j_call: TRBJ2-4
v_call: TRBV5-1

cdr3_aa: CASSPRTATNTEAFF
j_call: TRBJ1-1
v_call: TRBV9

cdr3_aa: CASSLRAGGDYEQYF
j_call: TRBJ2-7
v_call: TRBV7-8

cdr3_aa: CASSPGTLRHEQYF
j_call: TRBJ2-7
v_call: TRBV5-1

cdr3_aa: CASSSLLGVRGEQYF
j_call: TRBJ2-7
v_call: TRBV12-3/TRBV12-4

cdr3_aa: CASSMTGVNQPQHF
j_call: TRBJ1-5
v_call: TRBV7-9

cdr3_aa: CASSYVKGAARGDEQFF
j_call: TRBJ2-1
v_call: TRBV6-5

cdr3_aa: CASSQEGWDGTDTQYF
j_call: TRBJ2-3
v_call: TRBV14

cdr3_aa: CASSLPEGTGYNEQFF
j_call: TRBJ2-1
v_call: TRBV5-1

cdr3_aa: CASSYVALETQYF
j_call: TRBJ2-5
v_call: TRBV6-6